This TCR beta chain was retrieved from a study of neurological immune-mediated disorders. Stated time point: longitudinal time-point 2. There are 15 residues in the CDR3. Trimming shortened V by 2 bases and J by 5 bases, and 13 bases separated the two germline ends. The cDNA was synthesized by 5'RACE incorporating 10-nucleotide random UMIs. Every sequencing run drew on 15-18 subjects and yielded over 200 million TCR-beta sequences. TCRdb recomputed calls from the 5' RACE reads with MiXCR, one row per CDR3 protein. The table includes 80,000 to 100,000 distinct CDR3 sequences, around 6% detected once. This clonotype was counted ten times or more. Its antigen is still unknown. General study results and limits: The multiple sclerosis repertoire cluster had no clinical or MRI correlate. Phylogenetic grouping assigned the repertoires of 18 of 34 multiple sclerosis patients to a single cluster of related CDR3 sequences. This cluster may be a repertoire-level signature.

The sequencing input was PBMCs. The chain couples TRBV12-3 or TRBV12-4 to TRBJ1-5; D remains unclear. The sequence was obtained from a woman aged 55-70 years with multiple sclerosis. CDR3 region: CASSLRVQPDQPQHF. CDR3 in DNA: TGTGCCAGCAGTTTAAGGGTCCAGCCTGATCAGCCCCAGCATTTT.